These 3 T cell receptor beta chains were all obtained from the same sample, sequenced in a study of blood T cell repertoires in COVID-19 (dated by TCRdb to the early 2020s). The library was prepared using the immunoSEQ multiplex PCR assay. The immuneACCESS repertoire file appears here via TCRdb, limited to in-frame rearrangements. These files lack a portion of the clones; in checked studies, under half of the deficit traces to unresolved V genes, and the cause of the others is not known. The sample data list fewer than 50,000 clones, and 81% of these were observed just once. The ten largest clones represent approximately 39% of the sample. The material sequenced was peripheral blood. The receptors shown here come from a man between 40 and 49 years old with active or convalescent COVID-19.

V and J are TRBV6-1 and TRBJ2-7; maybe TRBD1 (5 bases). Trimming cost V 1 base and J 3 bases, with 16 bases left between them. The CDR3 totals 16 residues. Germline CDR1 is MNHNS and CDR2 is SASEGT. CDR3 DNA sequence: TGTGCCAGCAGTGAAGTATTGGGGCAGGGTAACTACGAGCAGTACTTC. Its protein is CASSEVLGQGNYEQYF.

As regards this clone: This sample also contains other DNA sequences that code for the same CDR3. The chain is built from TRBV5-1 and TRBJ1-1, with TRBD1 as a possible D gene (6 bases). The CDR3 contains 13 residues. V lost 4 bases to trimming and J lost 3 bases, with 10 bases between them. The germline V gene has CDR1 SGHRS and CDR2 YFSETQ. Here the CDR3 reads CASSLGHDTEAFF. CDR3 nucleotides: TGCGCCAGCAGCCTGGGACATGACACTGAAGCTTTCTTT. Filled out from reference TRBV5-1 and TRBJ1-1, the complete variable domain reads KAGVTQTPRYLIKTRGQQVTLSCSPISGHRSVSWYQQTPGQGLQFLFEYFSETQRNKGNFPGRFSGRQFSNSRSEMNVSTLELGDSALYLCASSLGHDTEAFFGQGTRLTVV.

V and J are TRBV19 and TRBJ1-1; 8 bases fit TRBD1. Trimming cost V 4 bases and J 8 bases; bases outside gene matches: 15. CDR1 is LNHDA, CDR2 SQIVND, per germline (reference sequence). The CDR3 has 16 residues. DNA for the CDR3: TGTGCCAGTAGTAAAGCAGGTGTCGGACAGGGCGCCGAAGCTTTCTTT. Translated: CASSKAGVGQGAEAFF.